The 12 T cell receptor beta chains in this list originate from one sample, sequenced in a study of control samples from healthy donors and cancer patients. Measured with immunoSEQ multiplex PCR; TCRdb has only the in-frame clones, and not every one. The sample lists about 150,000 clones; more than 85% were seen once. Material: blood. The receptors were sampled from a man aged 25-40 years in good health.

This chain links TRBV14 with TRBJ1-2, with D perhaps TRBD1 (5 bases). The CDR3 has 15 amino acids. The V end lost 3 bases, the J end lost 8 bases, and 19 bases lay between the germline ends. Germline V gives CDR1 SGHDN, CDR2 FVKESK. CDR3 amino acids: CASSHKRQPGGGYTF. CDR3 in DNA: TGTGCCAGCAGCCACAAACGACAGCCTGGAGGGGGCTACACCTTC.

This clone was recorded once. J is TRBJ2-1 and V is TRBV27; 12 bases align to TRBD2. Germline CDR1 is MNHEY and CDR2 is SMNVEV (reference sequence). The CDR3 is 12 residues long. CDR3 DNA sequence: TGTGATCGACTAGCGGGAGCCCTTGAGCAGTTCTTC. Amino acids: CDRLAGALEQFF.

Only one count was recorded for this clone. This chain links TRBV7-2 with TRBJ1-6, with 7 bases identical to TRBD1. Losses at the gene ends were 1 base for V and 1 base for J; bases not matched to a gene: 4. The CDR3 totals 17 residues. The V gene's germline CDR1 is SGHTA and CDR2 FQGNSA. The CDR3 sequence is CASSLGFRGSYNSPLHF. The CDR3 region has the DNA TGTGCCAGCAGCTTAGGATTCAGGGGGTCCTATAATTCACCCCTCCACTTT.

V usage is TRBV14 and J usage is TRBJ2-3, with D possibly being TRBD2 (5 bases). The V gene's germline CDR1 is SGHDN and CDR2 FVKESK. The CDR3 has 16 amino acids. V was clipped by 4 bases and J by 0 bases, with 14 bases between them. CDR3 region: CASSPIGRTSTDTQYF. CDR3 coding DNA: TGTGCCAGCAGCCCAATAGGGAGAACTAGCACAGATACGCAGTATTTT.

The chain employs TRBV4-1 and TRBJ2-7; TRBD1 aligns across 8 bases. CDR3 size: 15 residues. Germline trimming cut 1 base from V and 2 bases from J; bases unmatched to any gene: 4. Germline V CDR1 and CDR2: MGHRA, YSYEKL. The CDR3 DNA sequence: TGCGCCAGCAGCCAAGGGACAGGGAGTGCCTACGAGCAGTACTTC. This encodes CASSQGTGSAYEQYF.

The CDR3 reads CASSPLAGTNTGELFF. The CDR3 bases are TGTGCCAGCAGCCCATTAGCGGGGACGAACACCGGGGAGCTGTTTTTT. The chain uses TRBV7-4 and TRBJ2-2, with 8 bases matching TRBD2. The trim removed 5 bases at V and 0 bases at J, leaving 5 bases unmatched. Germline CDR1 and CDR2: SGHVT and SQSDAQ. The CDR3 extends over 16 amino acids.

The V call is TRBV7-9, the J call TRBJ2-4; 7 nucleotides align to TRBD2. V shed 1 base and J 6 bases; nucleotides not matched to a gene: 3. The germline gives CDR1 SEHNR, CDR2 FQNEAQ (reference sequence). The CDR3 covers 14 residues. The CDR3 protein is CASSLVTSRNIQYF. DNA for the CDR3: TGTGCCAGCAGCTTAGTGACTAGCAGAAACATTCAGTACTTC.

The J gene is TRBJ1-5, the V gene TRBV6-5, with a tentative D call TRBD1 (5 bases). Trimming pared 0 bases from V and 7 bases from J, leaving 10 bases between. From germline, CDR1 is MNHEY and CDR2 SVGAGI. The CDR3 runs 14 residues. CDR3 loop: CASSYSKGWQPQHF. For the CDR3, the DNA is TGTGCCAGCAGTTACTCCAAGGGGTGGCAGCCCCAGCATTTT.

The rearrangement joins TRBV15 to TRBJ1-1; D gene uncertain. The V and J ends lost 1 base and 2 bases respectively, with 5 bases between them. CDR3 length: 13 amino acids. Germline V lookup: CDR1 LNHNV, CDR2 YYDKDF (reference sequence). CDR3: CATSRGPNTEAFF. The CDR3 DNA sequence: TGTGCCACCAGCAGAGGGCCTAACACTGAAGCTTTCTTT.

The chain couples TRBV18 to TRBJ1-2; TRBD1 matches at 12 bases. Germline lookup yields CDR1 KGHSH and CDR2 LQKENI. CDR3 length: 15 residues. Trimming removed 4 bases from V and 7 bases from J; junction bases left unmatched: 7. The chain's CDR3 is CASSQGQGAPSGYTF. The CDR3 bases are TGTGCCAGCTCACAGGGACAGGGGGCGCCGAGTGGCTACACCTTC.

This rearrangement joins TRBV6-5 to TRBJ1-1, with D tentatively TRBD1 (6 bases). Germline V gene sequence: CDR1 MNHEY, CDR2 SVGAGI. The length of the CDR3 is 16 residues. Trimming removed 0 bases at V and 2 bases at J, with 13 bases between. The CDR3 bases are TGTGCCAGCAGTTACTCTCGAGGGGGGATCAACACTGAAGCTTTCTTT. Its protein product is CASSYSRGGINTEAFF.

The chain is built from TRBV11-2 and TRBJ2-7; D unresolved. This CDR3 comprises 15 residues. Germline assignment: CDR1 SGHAT and CDR2 FQNNGV. V lost 6 bases and J lost 2, with 17 bases in between. The CDR3 loop is CASREVFKPPYEQYF. The CDR3 DNA reads as TGTGCCAGCAGAGAAGTGTTTAAACCCCCCTACGAGCAGTACTTC.